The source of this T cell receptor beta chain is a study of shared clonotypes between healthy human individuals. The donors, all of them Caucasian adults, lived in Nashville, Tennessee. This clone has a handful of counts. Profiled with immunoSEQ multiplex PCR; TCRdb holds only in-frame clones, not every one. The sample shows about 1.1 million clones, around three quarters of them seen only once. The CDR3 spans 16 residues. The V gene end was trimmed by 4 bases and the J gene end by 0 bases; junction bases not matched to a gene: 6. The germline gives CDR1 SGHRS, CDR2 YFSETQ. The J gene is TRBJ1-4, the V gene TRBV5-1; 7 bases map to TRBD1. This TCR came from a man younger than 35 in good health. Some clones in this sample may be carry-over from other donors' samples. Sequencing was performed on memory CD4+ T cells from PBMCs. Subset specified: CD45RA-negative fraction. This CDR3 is CASSTRQGTTNEKLFF. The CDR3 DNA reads TGCGCCAGCAGCACAAGACAGGGCACAACTAATGAAAAACTGTTTTTT.